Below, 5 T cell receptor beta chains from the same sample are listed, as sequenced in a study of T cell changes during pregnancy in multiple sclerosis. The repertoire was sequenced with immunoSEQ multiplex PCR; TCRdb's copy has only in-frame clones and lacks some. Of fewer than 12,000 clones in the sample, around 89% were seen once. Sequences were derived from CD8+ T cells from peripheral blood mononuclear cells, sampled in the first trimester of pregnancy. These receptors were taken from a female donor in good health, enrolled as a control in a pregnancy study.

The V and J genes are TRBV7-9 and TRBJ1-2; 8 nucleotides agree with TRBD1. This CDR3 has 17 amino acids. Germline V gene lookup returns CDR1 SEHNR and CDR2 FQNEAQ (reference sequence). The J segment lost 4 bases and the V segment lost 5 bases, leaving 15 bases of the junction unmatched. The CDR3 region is CASSPTTGATISYGYTF. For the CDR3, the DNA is TGTGCCAGCAGCCCCACGACAGGGGCAACAATTTCCTATGGCTACACCTTC.

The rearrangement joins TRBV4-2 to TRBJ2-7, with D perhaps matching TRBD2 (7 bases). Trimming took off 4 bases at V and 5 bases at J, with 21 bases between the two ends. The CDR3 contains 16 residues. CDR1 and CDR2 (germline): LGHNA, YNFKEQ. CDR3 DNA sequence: TGTGCCAGCAGCCCGGGGGTGGGGGGGGGCTGGGACGAGCAGTACTTC. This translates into CASSPGVGGGWDEQYF.

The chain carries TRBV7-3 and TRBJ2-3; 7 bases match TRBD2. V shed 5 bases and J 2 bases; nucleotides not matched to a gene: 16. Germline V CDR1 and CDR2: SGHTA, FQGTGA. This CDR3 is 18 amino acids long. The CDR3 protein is CASSQAGSLALLTDTQYF. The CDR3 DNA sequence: TGTGCCAGCAGCCAAGCGGGGTCACTAGCCCTACTCACAGATACGCAGTATTTT.

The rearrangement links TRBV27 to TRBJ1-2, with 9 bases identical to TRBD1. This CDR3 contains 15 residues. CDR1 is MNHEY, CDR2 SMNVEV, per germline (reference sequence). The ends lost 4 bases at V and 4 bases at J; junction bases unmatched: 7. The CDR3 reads CASSSQGQGGYGYTF. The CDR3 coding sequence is TGTGCCAGCAGTTCCCAGGGACAGGGAGGCTATGGCTACACCTTC.

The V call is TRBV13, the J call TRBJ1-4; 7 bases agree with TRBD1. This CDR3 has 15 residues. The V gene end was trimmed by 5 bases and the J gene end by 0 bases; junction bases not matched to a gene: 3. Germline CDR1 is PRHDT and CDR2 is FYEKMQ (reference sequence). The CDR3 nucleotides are TGTGCCAGCAGCGGCACAGGGGCAACTAATGAAAAACTGTTTTTT. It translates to CASSGTGATNEKLFF.